This is a list of T cell receptor beta chains from one sample in a study of post-analysis software for immune sequencing data. One entry per CDR3 protein results from TCRdb running MiXCR on the PCR reads. The repertoire holds hundreds of thousands of distinct CDR3 sequences, 25% to 30% seen once, with roughly 0.57% in the top ten. The sequencing input was blood. The receptor source for this set is a girl between 10 and 17 years old with multiple sclerosis. The CDR3 runs from the conserved cysteine through the conserved F or W. Fields, in order: V gene, J gene, clone size, D gene, CDR3 DNA, CDR3 protein. A D gene is named only where the DNA matches it firmly. Rows give clone size only sometimes, using once, few, many, or a class for an expanded clone.

TRBV7-2	TRBJ2-4	.	.	TGTGCCAGCAGCTTACTGGGGGTTAAGAAAAACATTCAGTACTTC	CASSLLGVKKNIQYF
TRBV9	TRBJ2-2	.	.	TGTGCCAGCAGCGTAGTTAGCGCCGGGGAGCTGTTTTTT	CASSVVSAGELFF
TRBV28	TRBJ2-7	few	TRBD2	TGTGCCAGCAGTTCTACCTCGGGAGGGAGTCTCAGCGAGCAGTACTTC	CASSSTSGGSLSEQYF
TRBV6-5	TRBJ1-5	few	.	TGTGCCAGCAGTTACTTAGGTCAGCCCCAGCATTTT	CASSYLGQPQHF
TRBV12-5	TRBJ2-3	few	.	TGTGCTAGTGGTTTGGGAAGGGTCGGACCGGATACGCAGTATTTT	CASGLGRVGPDTQYF
TRBV4-3	TRBJ2-1	few	.	TGCGCCAGCAGCCAAGTTGAGACTATAAATGAGCAGTTCTTC	CASSQVETINEQFF
TRBV7-2	TRBJ2-3	.	.	TGTGCCAGCAGCTTAGCAGGGAGCGCAGATACGCAGTATTTT	CASSLAGSADTQYF
TRBV29-1	TRBJ2-3	many	.	TGCAGCGTTGCCGTCCATCGGGCGGATACGCAGTATTTT	CSVAVHRADTQYF
TRBV29-1	TRBJ2-1	many	.	TGCAGCGCAGCGGCACACTCCAATGAGCAGTTCTTC	CSAAAHSNEQFF
TRBV18	TRBJ1-4	.	TRBD1	TGTGCCAGCTCACAAAAAACAGGGGCGTCTAATGAAAAACTGTTTTTT	CASSQKTGASNEKLFF
TRBV6-5	TRBJ2-3	few	TRBD2	TGTGCCAGCAGACGACTAGCGGGGGGCACAGATACGCAGTATTTT	CASRRLAGGTDTQYF
TRBV7-2	TRBJ1-1	.	TRBD1	TGTGCCAGCAGCCCTACAGGGGGCAAGAACACTGAAGCTTTCTTT	CASSPTGGKNTEAFF
TRBV6-5	TRBJ2-1	few	TRBD2	TGTGCCAGCATGACTAGCGGCTACAATGAGCAGTTCTTC	CASMTSGYNEQFF
TRBV5-5	TRBJ2-3	many	.	TGTGCCAGCAGCCCAGGACGGTCAGATACGCAGTATTTT	CASSPGRSDTQYF
TRBV5-1	TRBJ1-2	.	TRBD1	TGCGCCAGCAGCCCGGAGGGTCAGGGGGTGTTGGATGGCTACACCTTC	CASSPEGQGVLDGYTF
TRBV12-3/TRBV12-4	TRBJ2-7	few	.	TGTGCCAGCAGTGTAAACTCCTACGAGCAGTACTTC	CASSVNSYEQYF
TRBV6-5	TRBJ1-2	few	.	TGTGCCAGCAGTTACGTATGGGGCTATGGCTACACCTTC	CASSYVWGYGYTF
TRBV6-1	TRBJ2-1	few	TRBD2	TGTGCCAGCACCCTAGGGACTAGCGGGGTGGATGAGCAGTTCTTC	CASTLGTSGVDEQFF
TRBV29-1	TRBJ2-1	few	TRBD2	TGCAGCGTTAGTAGGCGGCTAAGCGGGATAGGCAATGAGCAGTTCTTC	CSVSRRLSGIGNEQFF
TRBV7-9	TRBJ2-7	few	TRBD1	TGTGCCAGCAGCTTAGAAAGTAACAGGGGCCTATACGAGCAGTACTTC	CASSLESNRGLYEQYF
TRBV7-2	TRBJ1-2	.	.	TGTGCCGGCAGCCGTTCGGGTCTTGGAGGCTACACCTTC	CAGSRSGLGGYTF
TRBV2	TRBJ2-3	.	.	TGTGCCAGACATGTCCCGGGGGAGCAAACTAGCACAGATACGCAGTATTTT	CARHVPGEQTSTDTQYF
TRBV13	TRBJ1-2	few	.	TGTGCCAGCAGCTTAGGTTTCTCCGGGGGGTACGGCTACACCTTC	CASSLGFSGGYGYTF
TRBV7-2	TRBJ2-3	many	.	TGTGCCAGCAGCTTCAGGCCCACAGATACGCAGTATTTT	CASSFRPTDTQYF
TRBV15	TRBJ2-2	few	.	TGTGCCACCAGCAGTCCCTGGGGCACCGGGGAGCTGTTTTTT	CATSSPWGTGELFF
TRBV20-1	TRBJ2-1	.	.	TGCAGTGCTCGCAGGACGCGGTCAAATGAGCAGTTCTTC	CSARRTRSNEQFF
TRBV28	TRBJ2-5	few	.	TGTGCCAGCAGTCCCCTGAGGTACCAAGAGACCCAGTACTTC	CASSPLRYQETQYF
TRBV6-6	TRBJ1-2	.	TRBD1	TGTGCCAGCAGTCTACAGGGGGGACTGGATTACACCTTC	CASSLQGGLDYTF
TRBV27	TRBJ2-7	.	.	TGTGCCAGCAGTTTTACCGGATTCGCCTACGAGCAGTACTTC	CASSFTGFAYEQYF
TRBV4-3	TRBJ2-1	.	TRBD2	TGCGCCAGCAGCCAAGATGACACTAGCGGCCCCTACAATGAGCAGTTCTTC	CASSQDDTSGPYNEQFF
TRBV7-2	TRBJ2-1	.	.	TGTGCCAGCACCTTGAGTAGCAATGAGCAGTTCTTC	CASTLSSNEQFF
TRBV5-1	TRBJ1-3	once	.	TGCGCCAGCAGCTTGGACCAGGGAGCTGGAAACACCATATATTTT	CASSLDQGAGNTIYF
TRBV6-1	TRBJ2-3	.	.	TGTGCCAGCACCGAAGGTTGGGGGAGACACACAGATACGCAGTATTTT	CASTEGWGRHTDTQYF
TRBV12-3/TRBV12-4	TRBJ2-2	once	.	TGTGCCAGCACGGGGCCGGGCACCGGGGAGCGGTTTTTT	CASTGPGTGERFF
TRBV4-2	TRBJ2-3	.	TRBD2	TGTGCCAGCAGCCACCAACTTAGCGGGGGGGCCGGAGATACGCAGTATTTT	CASSHQLSGGAGDTQYF
TRBV20-1	TRBJ2-5	many	.	TGCAGTGCCCCGGGGACCCAGTACTTC	CSAPGTQYF
TRBV20-1	TRBJ2-1	.	.	TGCAGTGCTAGTAATCTAGTCGGCGATGAGCAGTTCTTC	CSASNLVGDEQFF
TRBV20-1	TRBJ2-7	.	TRBD1	TGCAGTGCCTTAGGAAGACAGGGTCGGCACGAGCAGTACTTC	CSALGRQGRHEQYF
TRBV18	TRBJ2-1	.	.	TGTGCCAGCTCACCGGAGAGGGGGGCAAATGAGCAGTTCTTC	CASSPERGANEQFF
TRBV4-3	TRBJ1-2	.	.	TGCGCCGGCAGCCAAGCTTTGGGGACGCGCTATGGCTACACCTTC	CAGSQALGTRYGYTF
TRBV6-5	TRBJ2-7	.	.	TGTGCCAGCAGGAGGACAGACTACAATGAGCAGTACTTC	CASRRTDYNEQYF
TRBV6-2/TRBV6-3	TRBJ2-7	few	TRBD2	TGTGCCAGCAGTTACTCCGGGGCGGGAGTAGCCTACGAGCAGTACTTC	CASSYSGAGVAYEQYF
TRBV7-8	TRBJ1-2	.	TRBD1	TGTGCCAGCAGCTTTGGCGGGACAGGGGAAACTAACTATGGCTACACCTTC	CASSFGGTGETNYGYTF
TRBV20-1	TRBJ2-6	once	.	TGCAGTGCTAGAACGCGCAGCTCTGGGGCCAACGTCCTGACTTTC	CSARTRSSGANVLTF
TRBV20-1	TRBJ2-7	.	TRBD2	TGCAGTGCTAGAGCCGGGACTAGCTTCGAGCAGTACTTC	CSARAGTSFEQYF
TRBV20-1	TRBJ1-2	many	.	TGCAGTGCTAACCGGGACAAAACCTATGGCTACACCTTC	CSANRDKTYGYTF
TRBV6-1	TRBJ2-7	.	.	TGTGCCAGCAGGGTCATCAATCTCGCAGCTCTCGAGCAGTACTTC	CASRVINLAALEQYF
TRBV28	TRBJ2-4	few	TRBD1	TGTGCCAGCAGTCTAACCTCCAGGGGGACCAAAAACATTCAGTACTTC	CASSLTSRGTKNIQYF
TRBV20-1	TRBJ2-3	few	TRBD2	TGCAGTGCCCCGACTAGCGGGAGGTCTAGCACAGATACGCAGTATTTT	CSAPTSGRSSTDTQYF
TRBV6-5	TRBJ1-1	.	.	TGTGCCAACAGTTACTCGGGGGGGGCTAGCTGGAACACTGAAGCTTTCTTT	CANSYSGGASWNTEAFF
TRBV5-1	TRBJ2-7	.	TRBD2	TGCGCCAGCAGCTTGGACCCGGGACTAGCGGGGGTCAGCTCCTACAATGAGCAGTACTTC	CASSLDPGLAGVSSYNEQYF
TRBV29-1	TRBJ2-1	many	.	TGCAGCGTTGACGATGAGCAGTTCTTC	CSVDDEQFF
TRBV28	TRBJ1-6	once	TRBD1	TGTGCCAGCAGTTTGTGGGACAGGTATAATTCGCCCCCCCACTTT	CASSLWDRYNSPPHF
TRBV7-9	TRBJ2-2	.	.	TGTGCCAGCAGCTGGGATCCACGATACGCGAACACCGGGGAGCTGTTTTTT	CASSWDPRYANTGELFF